The clone carrying this T cell receptor beta chain was picked up one time. This same CDR3 is encoded by further DNA sequences in the sample. Method: immunoSEQ multiplex PCR; TCRdb's copy keeps in-frame clones and lacks some. Of approximately 87,000 clones in the sample, 62% were seen once. This entry comes from a study of shared clonotypes between healthy human individuals. The CDR3 contains 15 residues. Germline CDR1 LGHNA, CDR2 YSLEER. V was cut by 0 bases and J by 1 base, with 8 bases left in between. The chain has TRBV4-3 and TRBJ2-3; tentatively, D is TRBD1 (6 bases). The source is a man between 25 and 39 years old in good health. Sequences were obtained from memory CD8+ T cells sorted from blood. Sample subset: CD45RO+ cells pooled with CCR7-negative TemRA cells. CDR3 amino acids: CASSQDPGGTDTQYF. The CDR3 DNA follows: TGCGCCAGCAGCCAAGACCCAGGGGGCACAGATACGCAGTATTTT.